The clone carrying this T cell receptor beta chain was detected once. This sample was included in a study of blood T cell repertoires in COVID-19. Looking at the study overall: The United States, Italy and Spain were the sources of the acute and convalescent COVID-19 samples.

Authors' processing steps: Amplification of reference gene primers was used by the study to estimate nucleated cell counts. TCRdb keeps only in-frame clones here, not all; method: immunoSEQ multiplex PCR. That table supplies the V and J calls and clone size; D and trimming were determined from the DNA. The data contain about 280,000 clones, 80% to 85% of them singletons. Germline-derived CDR1 and CDR2 are MDHEN and SYDVKM. Between the trimmed V and J ends, which lost 3 bases and 10 bases, there was a span of 22 bases. This CDR3 spans 17 amino acids. Individuals aged about 18 to 89 years were recruited from 24 US areas. Each exposed participant met a COVID-19 case in the 2 weeks preceding study entry.

The sequenced material came from PBMCs or T cells enriched from blood (not recorded which). The origin of this receptor is a man in his forties who had been exposed to COVID-19. The chain is built from TRBV28 and TRBJ1-6; no definite D call. The CDR3 nucleotides read TGTGCCAGCAGTTTGTGGCAGCATGAGGTCGAAGGCTCACCCCTCCACTTT. Protein: CASSLWQHEVEGSPLHF.